This paragraph reports one TCR beta chain. The antigen is not known. Losses at the gene ends were 4 bases for V and 7 bases for J; bases not matched to a gene: 7. This CDR3 comprises 14 residues. CDR1 is KGHSH and CDR2 is LQKENI in the germline V gene. Profiling relied on immunoSEQ multiplex PCR, and the TCRdb table lists in-frame clones only, not all of them. The table has some 52,000 clones, just over 75% seen once. This sample is part of a study of memory CD4+ T cells and cytomegalovirus serostatus. The sort gate was single viable CD3+CD4+CD8-CD45RO+ cells for memory CD4+ T cells. Broader study findings: Suggested: most of the CMV-linked TCR signature lies in CD4+ memory cells.

Sample: memory CD4+ T cells from blood. This TCR was sampled from an adult in good health and CMV-seronegative. The rearrangement joins TRBV18 to TRBJ2-7, with 10 bases matching TRBD1. Here the CDR3 DNA reads TGTGCCAGCTCACTCACCGGGACAGGGGTTGAGCAGTACTTC. It specifies CASSLTGTGVEQYF.